This T cell receptor (beta chain) came from a study of blood T cell repertoires in COVID-19. Turning to the study itself: Researchers got acute and convalescent COVID-19 samples from the United States, Italy and Spain.

About this clone: Within the sample, other DNA sequences also encode this same CDR3.

This CDR3 contains 15 residues. Germline CDR1 reads MNHNS; CDR2 reads SASEGT. V dropped 1 base and J dropped 4; count of bases not matched to a gene: 2. The method was immunoSEQ multiplex PCR; TCRdb's version includes in-frame clones alone and lacks a portion of them. The sample gives around 250,000 clones, roughly nine tenths of which show up once; 0.94% is in the top ten. This TCR derives from a middle-aged woman who had recovered from COVID-19. The rearrangement links TRBV6-1 to TRBJ2-3; 10 positions match TRBD1. Sequencing input: peripheral blood. DNA for the CDR3: TGTGCCAGCAGTGAAGTGACAGGGGGCGCAGATACGCAGTATTTT. Protein sequence: CASSEVTGGADTQYF.